The 24 T cell receptor beta chains given below trace back to one sample, sequenced in a study of T cells in Graves' hyperthyroidism and ophthalmopathy. There were TCR beta CDR3 regions amplified from RNA transcripts. When the TCR CDR3 underwent first-round RT-PCR, the HTBI primer set was used. MiXCR, applied by TCRdb to the multiplex PCR reads, yields one record per CDR3 protein. The sample shows fewer than 350,000 distinct CDR3 sequences, about an eighth of them seen only once. Sequenced: blood. These receptors were collected from a woman aged 30 to 39 with Graves' hyperthyroidism that later progressed to Graves' ophthalmopathy.

In its sample, this clonotype was seen many times. The chain joins TRBV6-5 to TRBJ1-1; D call uncertain. V shed 0 bases and J shed 1 base, with 6 bases lying between them. Germline V gives CDR1 MNHEY, CDR2 SVGAGI. This CDR3 comprises 14 residues. The CDR3 loop reads CASSYSGKNTEAFF. The CDR3 region has the DNA TGTGCCAGCAGTTACTCAGGGAAGAACACTGAAGCTTTCTTT.

This sequence joins TRBV24-1 and TRBJ2-1; no definite D call. The CDR3 extends over 16 amino acids. Trimming left V 4 bases short and J 0 bases short, with 12 bases between. Per the germline V gene, CDR1 is KGHDR and CDR2 is SFDVKD. The CDR3 spells CATSDPAGSSYNEQFF. DNA for the CDR3: TGTGCCACCAGTGACCCGGCAGGTAGCTCCTACAATGAGCAGTTCTTC.

The sample holds a few counts of this clonotype. This CDR3 is CASSSISANTIYF. Written as DNA, the CDR3 is TGTGCCAGCAGCTCCATCTCGGCAAACACCATATATTTT. The chain has TRBV7-2 and TRBJ1-3; no reliable D call. V lost 4 bases, J lost 6 bases, and 10 bases lay in between. The CDR3 extends over 13 amino acids. From germline, CDR1 is SGHTA and CDR2 FQGNSA.

This clonotype was seen a few times. The V call is TRBV19, the J call TRBJ1-1, with 11 bases aligning to TRBD1. Germline V gene data show CDR1 as LNHDA and CDR2 as SQIVND (reference sequence). The CDR3 runs to 14 residues. The V and J ends lost 7 bases and 5 bases, in that order; junction bases with no gene match: 6. The CDR3 DNA reads TGTGCCAGTACCCCGGACAGGGGGCGTACTGAAGCTTTCTTT. It codes for CASTPDRGRTEAFF. The full variable domain, its missing parts supplied by reference TRBV19 and TRBJ1-1, is DGGITQSPKYLFRKEGQNVTLSCEQNLNHDAMYWYRQDPGQGLRLIYYSQIVNDFQKGDIAEGYSVSREKKESFPLTVTSAQKNPTAFYLCASTPDRGRTEAFFGQGTRLTVV.

As for this clonotype: A read error may explain this, as a much larger clone is one base away. The V and J genes are TRBV11-3 and TRBJ2-1; D not certain. CDR1 and CDR2 from the germline V gene are SGHNT and YENEEA. The CDR3 length is 12 residues. V was trimmed by 2 bases and J by 6 bases, leaving 5 bases between them. The CDR3 is CASSLNCNEQFF. The CDR3, as DNA: TGTGCCAGCAGCTTAAACTGCAATGAGCAGTTCTTC. Complete variable domain (other parts from reference TRBV11-3 and TRBJ2-1): EAGVVQSPRYKIIEKKQPVAFWCNPISGHNTLYWYLQNLGQGPELLIRYENEEAVDDSQLPKDRFSAERLKGVDSTLKIQPAELGDSAVYLCASSLNCNEQFFGPGTRLTVL.

This clonotype was detected many times. This chain uses TRBV9 with TRBJ1-2; TRBD1 aligns across 7 bases. Germline-derived CDR1 and CDR2 are SGDLS and YYNGEE. V lost 3 bases to trimming and J lost 1 base; unmatched junction nucleotides: 6. The CDR3 length is 15 residues. CDR3 residues: CASSAGQRLNYGYTF. The CDR3 DNA reads TGTGCCAGCAGCGCGGGACAGCGCCTTAACTATGGCTACACCTTC.

The chain combines TRBV29-1 with TRBJ1-1; D is unclear. This CDR3 has 10 amino acids. Germline-derived CDR1 and CDR2 are SQVTM and ANQGSEA. The germline V and J ends were trimmed by 5 bases and 8 bases, with 9 bases remaining between them. CDR3 loop: CSVPPPEAFF. CDR3 DNA sequence: TGCAGCGTTCCCCCACCCGAAGCTTTCTTT.

This clonotype was picked up many times. This rearrangement joins TRBV18 to TRBJ1-4, with D unresolved. Trimming removed 3 bases from V and 4 bases from J, with 6 bases in between. Germline-derived CDR1 and CDR2 are KGHSH and LQKENI. This CDR3 is 13 amino acids long. CDR3 residues: CASSPRDNEKLFF. CDR3 in DNA: TGTGCCAGCTCACCCAGAGATAATGAAAAACTGTTTTTT.

This clonotype has a count of ten or more. The J gene is TRBJ2-1, the V gene TRBV28; D is possibly TRBD1 or TRBD2 (5 bases each). Germline CDR1 and CDR2: MDHEN and SYDVKM. The CDR3 extends over 16 amino acids. V dropped 4 bases and J dropped 9 bases, with 22 bases sitting between them. CDR3 sequence: CASSSLVRVEGIEQFF. The CDR3 DNA is TGTGCCAGCAGTTCCCTGGTGCGAGTAGAGGGGATTGAGCAGTTCTTC.

The chain couples TRBV19 to TRBJ2-1, with TRBD2 matching 8 bases. This CDR3 spans 14 amino acids. V shed 5 bases, J shed 6 bases, and the junction held 6 bases outside the gene matches. Germline V gene sequence: CDR1 LNHDA, CDR2 SQIVND (reference sequence). The CDR3 spells CASSAGLARNEQFF. CDR3 nucleotides: TGTGCCAGTAGTGCCGGACTAGCACGCAATGAGCAGTTCTTC.

This clonotype was counted many times. The chain employs TRBV30 and TRBJ2-2; TRBD1 is a possible D gene (6 bases). Germline loops: CDR1 GTSNPN, CDR2 SVGIG (reference sequence). This CDR3 spans 12 amino acids. The V gene lost 7 bases and the J gene lost 1 base, with 7 bases spanning the gap. Here the CDR3 DNA reads TGTGCCTCGGGACAGAACACCGGGGAGCTGTTTTTT. Its protein is CASGQNTGELFF.

Regarding this clonotype: Being one base from a much bigger clone, this may be a read error. The chain is built from TRBV6-2 or TRBV6-3 and TRBJ2-1; 7 nucleotides match TRBD2. This CDR3 is built from 13 residues. The germline V gene encodes CDR1 MNHEY and CDR2 SVGEGT. Written as DNA, the CDR3 is TGTGCCGGCAGTCGCATAGCGGGTAATGAGCAGTTCTTC. As protein: CAGSRIAGNEQFF.

This clonotype was counted ten times or more. The J gene is TRBJ2-1, the V gene TRBV6-2 or TRBV6-3, with 10 bases matching TRBD2. The CDR3 runs to 13 residues. The germline V gene has CDR1 MNHEY and CDR2 SVGEGT. V was clipped by 4 bases and J by 11 bases; unmatched bases: 5. CDR3 sequence (DNA): TGTGCCAGCAGTTCTCTAGCGGGGGATAAGCAGTTCTTC. This codes for CASSSLAGDKQFF.

In its sample, this clonotype was seen many times. This chain uses TRBV3-1 with TRBJ2-3, with D perhaps TRBD1 or TRBD2 (6 bases each). CDR1 LGHDT and CDR2 YNNKEL come from the germline V gene (reference sequence). V lost 3 bases and J lost 2, with 12 bases in between. The CDR3 has 15 residues. The CDR3 nucleotides read TGTGCCAGCAGCCATAAGGGGGGATTCACAGATACGCAGTATTTT. Protein: CASSHKGGFTDTQYF.

This clonotype has a handful of counts. Relative to the germline gene, one junction end is altered; a read error may explain this. V is TRBV28 and J is TRBJ1-3; D uncertain. CDR1 is MDHEN and CDR2 is SYDVKM in the germline V gene. The CDR3 loop spans 13 amino acids. The CDR3 loop reads CASCFIPGNTIYF. The CDR3 DNA follows: TGTGCCAGCTGTTTCATCCCTGGAAACACCATATATTTT.

This clonotype occurred many times. The chain uses TRBV20-1 and TRBJ2-3; D is possibly TRBD1 or TRBD2 (5 bases each). The CDR3 consists of 13 residues. Trimming stripped 5 bases from V and 0 bases from J, with 9 bases between. Germline-derived CDR1 and CDR2 are DFQATT and SNEGSKA (reference sequence). CDR3 residues: CSAWDDSTDTQYF. The CDR3 bases are TGCAGTGCTTGGGACGACAGCACAGATACGCAGTATTTT.

J is TRBJ2-5 and V is TRBV11-2, with D maybe TRBD2 (6 bases). There are 11 residues in the CDR3. The V end was cut by 4 bases, the J end by 13 bases, with 13 bases between. CDR1 is SGHAT, CDR2 FQNNGV, per germline. The chain's CDR3 is CASSSPGVGYF. The CDR3 nucleotides are TGTGCCAGCAGCTCTCCGGGGGTCGGGTACTTC. Full variable domain (rest looked up from reference TRBV11-2 and TRBJ2-5): EAGVAQSPRYKIIEKRQSVAFWCNPISGHATLYWYQQILGQGPKLLIQFQNNGVVDDSQLPKDRFSAERLKGVDSTLKIQPAKLEDSAVYLCASSSPGVGYFGPGTRLLVL.

This clonotype was observed a few times. The chain is built from TRBV4-1 and TRBJ1-4; D is unresolved. Trimming left V 0 bases short and J 5 bases short, with 16 bases between. This CDR3 region has 17 residues. Germline V CDR1 and CDR2: MGHRA, YSYEKL. In DNA, the CDR3 is TGCGCCAGCAGCCAAGATCCTTTGGCCAGACTAAATGAAAAACTGTTTTTT. Translation gives CASSQDPLARLNEKLFF.

Ten or more counts support this clonotype. V is TRBV6-1 and J is TRBJ1-1; 9 nucleotides align to TRBD1. Germline CDR1 is MNHNS and CDR2 is SASEGT. V lost 7 bases to trimming and J lost 4 bases; unmatched junction nucleotides: 10. The CDR3 totals 15 residues. The CDR3 DNA reads as TGTGCCAGCACTGTGGGGACAGGGAGGACCACTGAAGCTTTCTTT. This translates into CASTVGTGRTTEAFF.

This clonotype was picked up many times. The chain couples TRBV10-3 to TRBJ1-2, with D uncertain. The CDR3 is 13 amino acids. Trimming stripped 0 bases from V and 4 bases from J, with 6 bases between. Per the germline V gene, CDR1 is ENHRY and CDR2 is SYGVKD. The CDR3 spells CAISESGLYGYTF. CDR3 nucleotide sequence: TGTGCCATCAGTGAGTCCGGGCTCTATGGCTACACCTTC.

This clonotype appeared many times. This chain connects TRBV30 to TRBJ1-5; tentative D call: TRBD1 (5 bases). Trimming took off 2 bases at V and 0 bases at J, with 11 bases between the two ends. The CDR3 consists of 15 residues. The V gene's germline CDR1 is GTSNPN and CDR2 SVGIG (reference sequence). CDR3 amino acids: CAWSRGRSSNQPQHF. CDR3 bases: TGTGCCTGGAGTCGGGGGAGGAGTAGCAATCAGCCCCAGCATTTT.

This clonotype was counted many times. The genes are TRBV30 and TRBJ2-5; a possible D gene is TRBD2 (7 bases). V lost 1 base and J lost 7, with 10 bases in between. CDR1 is GTSNPN and CDR2 is SVGIG in the germline V gene (reference sequence). CDR3 length: 12 residues. Written as DNA, the CDR3 is TGTGCCTGGAGTGGTAGGGGGGGGACCCAGTACTTC. As protein: CAWSGRGGTQYF.

This clonotype has only one observation. The chain employs TRBV20-1 and TRBJ1-1, with 9 bases matching TRBD1. The trim removed 6 bases at V and 2 bases at J, leaving 7 bases unmatched. Germline V gives CDR1 DFQATT, CDR2 SNEGSKA (reference sequence). CDR3 length equals 14 residues. Written as DNA, the CDR3 is TGCAGTGCGCCCCGGGACAGGGAAAACACTGAAGCTTTCTTT. Its protein product is CSAPRDRENTEAFF.

This clonotype was observed at least ten times. The chain couples TRBV7-2 to TRBJ2-1; 8 nucleotides line up with TRBD2. In germline, CDR1 is SGHTA, CDR2 FQGNSA. J lost 6 bases, V lost 1 base, and 5 bases had no gene match. The CDR3 totals 15 residues. CDR3 bases: TGTGCCAGCAGCTTAGGAAGGACTAGCTTCAATGAGCAGTTCTTC. This gives the protein CASSLGRTSFNEQFF.